The T cell receptor beta chain described here comes from a study of shared clonotypes between healthy human individuals. Clones were sequenced by immunoSEQ multiplex PCR, and TCRdb holds only the in-frame ones, with some missing. The sample carries about 1.1 million clones, 75% to 80% recorded once. Trimming removed 4 bases from V and 6 bases from J; junction bases left unmatched: 9. This CDR3 is built from 15 residues. CDR1 is SGDLS and CDR2 is YYNGEE in the germline V gene. This clonotype was obtained from a man between 18 and 35 years old in good health. Some clones in this sample may be carry-over from other donors' samples. Sequencing was done on a sample of memory CD4+ T cells from PBMCs. Subset noted: CD45RA-negative fraction. The chain is built from TRBV9 and TRBJ2-1, with TRBD2 matching 8 bases. CDR3 sequence reads: CASSPAGTRSNEQFF. Here the CDR3 DNA reads TGTGCCAGCAGCCCGGCCGGGACTAGGAGCAATGAGCAGTTCTTC.